A selection of T cell receptor beta chains follows, all from one sample in a study of brain T cells in children with intractable seizures. Assay: immunoSEQ multiplex PCR; the TCRdb copy retains only in-frame clones and omits some. The table includes about 340,000 clones, 85% to 95% detected once. The sample in question was peripheral blood, obtained less than 6 months after surgery. The receptors stem from a boy in the first two years of life with tuberous sclerosis and intractable seizures. The CDR3 runs from the conserved cysteine through the conserved F or W.

V	J	CDR3
TRBV3-1/TRBV3-2	TRBJ1-5	CASSQEGTGGNQPQHF
TRBV7-6	TRBJ2-3	CASSSRTSGTDTQYF
TRBV2	TRBJ1-1	CATPTEMNTEAFF
TRBV10-3	TRBJ2-2	CAIICDMNTGELFF
TRBV13	TRBJ2-2	CASSPRLAASTGELFF
TRBV21-1	TRBJ1-4	CASSKRPDRGANEKLFF
TRBV5-1	TRBJ2-1	CASSFILAGALNEQFF
TRBV4-1	TRBJ1-6	CASSQGTGSSYNSPLHF
TRBV30	TRBJ1-2	CAWSVQSGDGYTF
TRBV19	TRBJ2-3	CASRRSGGLHTDTQYF
TRBV27	TRBJ1-2	CASSLLPGEGYTF
TRBV2	TRBJ2-1	CASSAANEQFF
TRBV27	TRBJ2-2	CASSWSGTSGSTGELFF
TRBV10-1	TRBJ1-5	CASSETRDKGDQPQHF
TRBV5-1	TRBJ1-1	CASSFRQGMNTEAFF
TRBV12-3/TRBV12-4	TRBJ1-1	CASSSFPNTEAFF
TRBV11-2	TRBJ1-2	CASSTGPTGGGYTF
TRBV19	TRBJ2-1	CATTLRGGNEQFF
TRBV15	TRBJ1-6	CATSVDRVNSPLHF
TRBV13	TRBJ1-4	CASSSGVRGPNEKLFF
TRBV7-9	TRBJ1-2	CASSFDDRVGYGYTF
TRBV7-9	TRBJ2-2	CASSSQGGGELFF
TRBV10-2	TRBJ2-1	CASSAWQERWVFSGRASHNEQFF
TRBV2	TRBJ2-7	CASLGTSGSYEQYF
TRBV5-1	TRBJ1-5	CASSPTGGNQPQHF
TRBV6-1	TRBJ2-7	CASSEPEGRLAGFIYEQYF
TRBV19	TRBJ1-6	CASKLGDSSPLHF
TRBV13	TRBJ2-2	CASSRDGELFF
TRBV28	TRBJ1-2	CAILDRGHYGYTF
TRBV10-1	TRBJ2-7	CASSDRISYEQYF
TRBV5-8	TRBJ2-7	CASSSQVGLASYEQYF
TRBV27	TRBJ2-4	CASSLSGEGAKNIQYF
TRBV2	TRBJ2-7	CASSLYWDGRNSYEQYF
TRBV30	TRBJ2-5	CAWSPPWERERGAVRTQYF
TRBV2	TRBJ1-2	CASSDQPLPGNYGYTF
TRBV18	TRBJ2-2	CASSPGQGSAGELFF
TRBV5-1	TRBJ2-7	CASSFGQTYEQYF
TRBV13	TRBJ1-1	CASSARQGTLNTEAFF
TRBV5-1	TRBJ2-1	CASSLEGEIWTSGQPFSYNEQFF
TRBV30	TRBJ1-1	CALYGENTEAFF
TRBV2	TRBJ2-7	CASSDFPSSYEQYF
TRBV28	TRBJ1-1	CASSPRLGTEAFF
TRBV2	TRBJ1-2	CASSGTVANYGYTF
TRBV18	TRBJ2-5	CASSPSETQYF
TRBV4-2	TRBJ2-3	CASSQVSGRAADTQYF
TRBV5-1	TRBJ1-2	CASSLAVGGPYGYTF
TRBV29-1	TRBJ2-7	CSVDTGAQYF
TRBV7-9	TRBJ2-1	CASSLDRPGLYNEQFF
TRBV9	TRBJ2-2	CASSVTPLGAANTGELFF